The T cell receptor beta chain under discussion was sequenced for a study of blood T cells in healthy people across ages. This clonotype was counted a few times. Next came a second PCR, run for about 7 to 12 cycles, which used a sample-barcoded 5' primer along with a J-beta primer mix. TCRdb fed the 5' RACE reads into MiXCR, producing one record per CDR3 protein. The sample has 780,000 or so distinct CDR3 sequences; roughly three fifths are singletons. This CDR3 contains 22 residues. The germline V and J ends were trimmed by 3 bases and 0 bases, with 30 bases remaining between them. The TCR comes from a man aged 40-55 years in good health. Sequences were obtained from blood. This rearrangement joins TRBV12-3 or TRBV12-4 to TRBJ2-1; D is perhaps TRBD1 (6 bases). CDR3 bases: TGTGCCAGCAGTTTCGTAATCAGGGGTAGGGATCTTGGTCTGAGCTCCTACAATGAGCAGTTCTTC. It yields the protein CASSFVIRGRDLGLSSYNEQFF.